The next 10 T cell receptor beta chains were all read from a single sample in a study of blood T cell repertoires in COVID-19. Clones were sequenced by immunoSEQ multiplex PCR, and TCRdb holds only the in-frame ones, with some missing. The sample carries about 200,000 clones, roughly four fifths recorded once. Sequenced material: PBMCs or T cells enriched from blood (not recorded which). These receptors all stem from a man aged 35-49 years who had recovered from COVID-19.

V is TRBV12-3 or TRBV12-4 and J is TRBJ1-5; D is undetermined. Trimming pared 2 bases from V and 7 bases from J, leaving 9 bases between. The length of the CDR3 is 13 residues. For the CDR3, the DNA is TGTGCCAGCAGTTTAAGGGAGGGACAGCCCCAGCATTTT. Translation: CASSLREGQPQHF.

The chain is built from TRBV11-2 and TRBJ2-5, with D possibly matching TRBD1 (6 bases). V was cut by 7 bases and J by 5 bases, with 20 bases left in between. Germline-derived CDR1 and CDR2 are SGHAT and FQNNGV. The CDR3 covers 15 residues. The CDR3 DNA follows: TGTGCCAGCACCCTACAGGGCCAATCGGTGGAGACCCAGTACTTC. This sequence encodes CASTLQGQSVETQYF.

This rearrangement joins TRBV19 to TRBJ1-5, with a weak D call TRBD1 (6 bases). Trimming stripped 3 bases from V and 7 bases from J, with 13 bases between. Germline V gene data show CDR1 as LNHDA and CDR2 as SQIVND (reference sequence). This CDR3 contains 14 residues. CDR3 amino acids: CASSIGRGYQPQHF. CDR3 in DNA: TGTGCCAGTAGTATCGGCAGGGGTTACCAGCCCCAGCATTTT.

The V gene is TRBV7-6, the J gene TRBJ1-2, with 7 bases matching TRBD1. J gave up 1 base and V 2 bases, and 1 base lay outside the gene matches. CDR1 is SGHVS and CDR2 is FNYEAQ in the germline V gene. The CDR3 runs to 14 residues. Here the CDR3 DNA reads TGTGCCAGCAGCTTATCAGGGGGTAACTATGGCTACACCTTC. Residues: CASSLSGGNYGYTF.

J is TRBJ1-4 and V is TRBV6-5, with D unclear. The V gene's germline CDR1 is MNHEY and CDR2 SVGAGI. Trimming left V 6 bases short and J 0 bases short, with 8 bases between. The CDR3 length is 14 residues. CDR3 in amino acids: CASRRTATNEKLFF. The CDR3 DNA follows: TGTGCCAGCAGACGCACAGCAACTAATGAAAAACTGTTTTTT.

This clone appeared a single time. The chain is built from TRBV28 and TRBJ1-5; 10 bases are shared with TRBD1. The CDR3 contains 16 residues. Germline CDR1 reads MDHEN; CDR2 reads SYDVKM. J was trimmed by 6 bases and V by 3 bases; bases with no gene match: 8. The CDR3, as DNA: TGTGCCAGCAGTTTGCCTGCGGGACAGGGGAGTCAGCCCCAGCATTTT. Its protein is CASSLPAGQGSQPQHF.

The chain is built from TRBV20-1 and TRBJ2-3; a possible D gene is TRBD1 (6 bases). Germline V CDR1 and CDR2: DFQATT, SNEGSKA (reference sequence). The CDR3 runs 15 residues. Trimming cost V 3 bases and J 0 bases, with 13 bases left between them. CDR3 sequence: CSASPGTPSTDTQYF. The CDR3 DNA reads as TGCAGTGCTAGTCCCGGGACACCGAGCACAGATACGCAGTATTTT.

The chain combines TRBV7-9 with TRBJ2-1; possibly TRBD2 for D (6 bases). The germline V gene has CDR1 SEHNR and CDR2 FQNEAQ (reference sequence). Between the trimmed V and J ends, which lost 5 bases and 0 bases, there was a span of 14 bases. This CDR3 comprises 16 residues. The CDR3 reads CASSLGTGSSYNEQFF. The DNA for the CDR3 is TGTGCCAGCAGCCTAGGGACTGGCAGCTCCTACAATGAGCAGTTCTTC.

This sequence joins TRBV4-1 and TRBJ2-1, with a possible D match to TRBD2 (6 bases). CDR1 MGHRA and CDR2 YSYEKL come from the germline V gene. The CDR3 sequence is 15 residues long. Deletions cut 0 bases from V and 12 bases from J, with 18 bases between. In nucleotides, the CDR3 is TGCGCCAGCAGCCAAGAGGGGCTAGCGCGCGGACGGCAGTTCTTC. Amino acid sequence: CASSQEGLARGRQFF.

The rearrangement uses TRBV3-1 (or the pseudogene TRBV3-2) and TRBJ1-1, with unresolved D. There are 13 residues in the CDR3. CDR1 and CDR2 from the germline V gene are LGHDT and YNNKEL (reference sequence). V was pared by 4 bases and J by 10 bases, with 16 bases between. CDR3 in amino acids: CASSPGVWAGAFF. Here the CDR3 DNA reads TGTGCCAGCAGCCCGGGAGTGTGGGCTGGAGCTTTCTTT.